The 16 T cell receptor beta chains below all came from one sample that was sequenced in a study of T cell clonotyping in hematopoietic cell transplantation. Data came from immunoSEQ multiplex PCR; TCRdb stores just in-frame clones and leaves some out. The sample records over 7,000 clones, 88% being singletons. The sample's time point: recipient sample about 28 days before transplant, after cytoreduction. The sequencing used peripheral blood mononuclear cells, collected before stem cell transplant. Receptors originate from a man aged 55 to 69 with acute myeloid leukemia. Some clones in this sample may be carry-over from other donors' samples.

The rearrangement uses TRBV25-1 and TRBJ2-1; 10 nucleotides agree with TRBD2. The CDR3 covers 15 residues. The germline CDR1 and CDR2 sequences are MGHDK and SYGVNS. J gave up 9 bases and V 3 bases, and 8 bases lay outside the gene matches. CDR3 loop: CASSETGTSVGEQFF. CDR3 nucleotides: TGTGCCAGCAGTGAGACCGGGACTAGCGTAGGTGAGCAGTTCTTC.

V is TRBV5-1 and J is TRBJ2-7; 7 bases are a match to TRBD2. The germline V gene has CDR1 SGHRS and CDR2 YFSETQ. After removal of 6 bases from V and 3 bases from J, the junction contained 12 bases not matched to a gene. The CDR3 spans 15 residues. The CDR3 protein is CASTPGGERGYEQYF. The CDR3, as DNA: TGCGCCAGCACCCCAGGAGGAGAGCGGGGCTACGAGCAGTACTTC.

This chain connects TRBV29-1 to TRBJ1-2; the match to TRBD1 covers 7 bases. Per the germline V gene, CDR1 is SQVTM and CDR2 is ANQGSEA. The CDR3 loop spans 12 amino acids. The junction had 2 bases not matched to a gene; V was cut back by 5 bases and J by 2 bases. The CDR3 region is CSVSGGNYGYTF. The CDR3 DNA is TGCAGCGTTTCAGGGGGAAACTATGGCTACACCTTC.

This chain uses TRBV30 with TRBJ2-5; 11 bases are a match to TRBD1. The V gene end was trimmed by 0 bases and the J gene end by 5 bases; junction bases not matched to a gene: 11. CDR1 is GTSNPN, CDR2 SVGIG, per germline (reference sequence). The CDR3 covers 17 residues. The CDR3 spells CAWSVLPLDRGPETQYF. CDR3 DNA sequence: TGTGCCTGGAGTGTACTCCCCTTGGACAGGGGGCCTGAGACCCAGTACTTC.

Only a few counts were recorded for this clone. The chain joins TRBV28 to TRBJ1-2; D might be TRBD1 (5 bases). The CDR3 is 13 amino acids. Trimming shortened V by 10 bases and J by 4 bases, and 16 bases separated the two germline ends. Germline assignment: CDR1 MDHEN and CDR2 SYDVKM. This CDR3 is CAIYSGPIYGYTF. The CDR3 nucleotides are TGTGCCATATACTCGGGGCCCATCTATGGCTACACCTTC.

This chain connects TRBV2 to TRBJ1-5; 11 nucleotides agree with TRBD1. Germline CDR1 reads SNHLY; CDR2 reads FYNNEI. CDR3 length: 18 residues. V dropped 8 bases and J dropped 6; count of bases not matched to a gene: 18. This CDR3 is CASGRGTGGMGISQPQHF. For the CDR3, the DNA is TGTGCCAGCGGCCGTGGGACAGGGGGTATGGGAATTAGTCAGCCCCAGCATTTT.

The CDR3 region has the DNA TGCGCCAGCACCGCCCCGGCTGATACGCAGTATTTT. Translation: CASTAPADTQYF. This sequence joins TRBV5-1 and TRBJ2-3; no definite D call. Germline CDR1 SGHRS, CDR2 YFSETQ. The CDR3 extends over 12 amino acids. The V gene lost 6 bases and the J gene lost 6 bases, with 11 bases spanning the gap. The complete variable domain, with remaining parts taken from reference TRBV5-1 and TRBJ2-3, reads KAGVTQTPRYLIKTRGQQVTLSCSPISGHRSVSWYQQTPGQGLQFLFEYFSETQRNKGNFPGRFSGRQFSNSRSEMNVSTLELGDSALYLCASTAPADTQYFGPGTRLTVL.

The rearrangement joins TRBV30 to TRBJ2-7, with D unclear. In germline, CDR1 is GTSNPN, CDR2 SVGIG (reference sequence). The V end was cut by 0 bases, the J end by 1 base, with 4 bases between. CDR3 length: 12 amino acids. The CDR3 loop is CAWSVQSYEQYF. The CDR3 DNA is TGTGCCTGGAGTGTACAATCCTACGAGCAGTACTTC.

CDR3 amino acids: CASSQLRGTAEKLFF. The CDR3 DNA is TGTGCCAGCAGCCAGTTGAGGGGAACAGCTGAAAAACTGTTTTTT. The V call is TRBV4-2, the J call TRBJ1-4, with a possible D match to TRBD1 (5 bases). This CDR3 is 15 amino acids long. Trimming left V 3 bases short and J 7 bases short, with 15 bases between. The germline gives CDR1 LGHNA, CDR2 YNFKEQ.

J is TRBJ2-1 and V is TRBV27, with 11 bases matching TRBD2. With 5 bases clipped from V and 7 bases from J, the junction kept 4 bases outside the gene matches. From germline, CDR1 is MNHEY and CDR2 SMNVEV (reference sequence). The CDR3 is 14 residues long. CDR3 coding DNA: TGTGCCAGCAGTGACCTAGCGGGAGGAAATGAGCAGTTCTTC. It is translated as CASSDLAGGNEQFF.

The chain links TRBV6-1 to TRBJ1-5; TRBD1 might be the D (5 bases). The CDR3 runs to 15 residues. V lost 4 bases, J lost 0 bases, and 10 bases lay in between. Germline V gene sequence: CDR1 MNHNS, CDR2 SASEGT. The CDR3 DNA follows: TGTGCCAGCAGTGGACAGCCCTATAGCAATCAGCCCCAGCATTTT. Protein: CASSGQPYSNQPQHF.

The V call is TRBV4-2, the J call TRBJ2-1; 7 positions match TRBD2. The V gene's germline CDR1 is LGHNA and CDR2 YNFKEQ. V lost 1 base, J lost 5 bases, and 8 bases stayed unmatched. The CDR3 loop spans 16 amino acids. The CDR3 here is CASSQVTAGINNEQFF. In nucleotides, the CDR3 is TGTGCCAGCAGCCAAGTTACAGCGGGGATTAACAATGAGCAGTTCTTC.

This chain links TRBV2 with TRBJ1-2; tentatively, D is TRBD1 (5 bases). Germline CDR1 reads SNHLY; CDR2 reads FYNNEI. This CDR3 is 13 amino acids long. V shed 5 bases and J shed 5 bases, with 12 bases lying between them. The CDR3 nucleotides read TGTGCCAGCAGTCCGGGGGGGGGTTATGGCTACACCTTC. Translated: CASSPGGGYGYTF.

The chain combines TRBV28 with TRBJ2-1; perhaps D is TRBD1 or TRBD2 (5 bases each). The CDR3 length is 14 residues. Germline V gene lookup returns CDR1 MDHEN and CDR2 SYDVKM. Between the trimmed V and J ends, which lost 6 bases and 2 bases, there was a span of 11 bases. The CDR3 DNA follows: TGTGCCAGCAGGGGGACGATCACCTACAATGAGCAGTTCTTC. Protein product: CASRGTITYNEQFF. Filled out from reference TRBV28 and TRBJ2-1, the complete variable domain reads DVKVTQSSRYLVKRTGEKVFLECVQDMDHENMFWYRQDPGLGLRLIYFSYDVKMKEKGDIPEGYSVSREKKERFSLILESASTNQTSMYLCASRGTITYNEQFFGPGTRLTVL.

The rearrangement links TRBV27 to TRBJ1-2; D is undetermined. The germline CDR1 and CDR2 sequences are MNHEY and SMNVEV (reference sequence). V shed 6 bases and J shed 6 bases, with 14 bases lying between them. The CDR3 extends over 13 amino acids. In DNA, the CDR3 is TGTGCCAGCAGGCCCCGCAGGCTGGATGGCTACACCTTC. Translation gives CASRPRRLDGYTF.

CDR3 nucleotide sequence: TGTGCCAGCAGCAGAGCGGGGGTGACCCTAGGATACAATGAGCAGTTCTTC. Protein sequence: CASSRAGVTLGYNEQFF. The chain uses TRBV5-4 and TRBJ2-1, with 8 bases matching TRBD2. This CDR3 spans 17 amino acids. V was pared by 4 bases and J by 4 bases, with 13 bases of the junction left unmatched. The germline V gene has CDR1 SGHNT and CDR2 YYREEE (reference sequence).